This TCR beta chain was recorded in a study of identical twins. General study findings and limits: A partial confounding effect on zero-insertion analyses could come from invariant MAIT and iNKT cells. Shared out-of-frame alpha sequences (those common to twins) showed excess low generation probability.

Trimming pared 0 bases from V and 3 bases from J, leaving 9 bases between. CDR1 is SGHRS and CDR2 is YFSETQ in the germline V gene. The CDR3 is 14 amino acids. This clonotype was picked up many times. Its antigen is unidentified. A universal primer site came from template switching; cDNA carried unique molecular identifiers. TCRdb called the 5' RACE reads again in MiXCR, with one record for every CDR3 protein. The sample yields under 250,000 distinct CDR3 sequences, 6% to 8.5% seen once. These data were also reused for a study on yellow fever vaccine responses in identical twins.

The TCR was taken from a woman aged 18 to 35 in good health. The source material was CD8+ T cells sorted from blood. The chain joins TRBV5-1 to TRBJ2-5, with D maybe TRBD2 (5 bases). The CDR3 DNA follows: TGCGCCAGCAGCTTGGTGGTCGGGGAAGAGACCCAGTACTTC. Amino acids: CASSLVVGEETQYF.